This T cell receptor (beta chain) came from a study of identical twins. This clonotype was found a few times. Its antigen is as yet unknown. V gave up 2 bases and J gave up 2 bases, with 13 bases separating them. The CDR3 has 16 amino acids. Germline V CDR1 and CDR2: SGHRS, YFSETQ. TCRdb redid the calling of the 5' RACE reads with MiXCR, one entry per CDR3 protein. This sample has 450,000 or so distinct CDR3 sequences, with roughly an eighth found just once. General study findings and limits: Models came in too low on out-of-frame TCR alpha sharing in monozygotic twins.

These records were also assigned to another study, of yellow fever vaccine responses in identical twins.

The sample was CD4+ T cells sorted from blood. The chain carries TRBV5-1 and TRBJ2-2, with D possibly matching TRBD2 (6 bases). The receptor comes from a young woman in good health. The CDR3 bases are TGCGCCAGCAGCTTTAAGTCAGGGACTAACACCGGGGAGCTGTTTTTT. This sequence encodes CASSFKSGTNTGELFF.